These 9 T cell receptor beta chains were sequenced from one sample in a study of radiotherapy plus CTLA-4 blockade in lung cancer. Measured with immunoSEQ multiplex PCR; TCRdb has only the in-frame clones, and not every one. This table holds fewer than 100,000 clones, approximately 80% found once. Specimen: peripheral blood, collected from a patient treated with radiotherapy plus ipilimumab. The receptors originated from a human donor with non-small cell lung cancer who had stable disease on radiotherapy plus ipilimumab.

The gene calls are TRBV19 and TRBJ1-5; TRBD1 matches at 9 bases. Germline V CDR1 and CDR2: LNHDA, SQIVND (reference sequence). V dropped 6 bases and J dropped 4; count of bases not matched to a gene: 10. The CDR3 totals 16 residues. The CDR3 loop reads CASSYRGRAPNQPQHF. The CDR3 DNA reads as TGTGCCAGTAGCTACAGGGGGCGGGCGCCTAATCAGCCCCAGCATTTT.

In the case of this clone: The sample has other DNA sequences that encode this CDR3 too. The chain uses TRBV10-3 and TRBJ2-7, with TRBD2 matching over 10 bases. The V gene end was trimmed by 5 bases and the J gene end by 7 bases; junction bases not matched to a gene: 14. The CDR3 has 16 amino acids. Germline CDR1 and CDR2: ENHRY and SYGVKD. The CDR3: CAISQLAGLTVGEQYF. CDR3 coding DNA: TGTGCCATCAGTCAACTAGCGGGGCTCACGGTGGGGGAGCAGTACTTC.

This clone was detected only once. The chain employs TRBV5-1 and TRBJ2-2; D gene unclear. Germline CDR1 is SGHRS and CDR2 is YFSETQ. This CDR3 is built from 15 residues. V lost 0 bases and J lost 3, with 9 bases in between. CDR3 nucleotide sequence: TGCGCCAGCAGCTTGGCTCCTGAGGACACCGGGGAGCTGTTTTTT. Translating gives CASSLAPEDTGELFF.

The V and J genes are TRBV9 and TRBJ1-3, with D possibly being TRBD1 (6 bases). The CDR3 extends over 15 amino acids. With 4 bases removed from V and 4 bases from J, the gap between germline ends came to 15 bases. CDR1 and CDR2 (germline): SGDLS, YYNGEE. The CDR3 spells CASSPTGGRGNTIYF. DNA for the CDR3: TGTGCCAGCAGCCCCACGGGGGGCAGGGGAAACACCATATATTTT.

This clone was detected only a few times. The V and J genes are TRBV28 and TRBJ2-7, with a tentative D call TRBD1 (6 bases). V shed 3 bases and J shed 3 bases, with 12 bases lying between them. There are 14 residues in the CDR3. Per the germline V gene, CDR1 is MDHEN and CDR2 is SYDVKM. The CDR3 reads CASSFLTGNYEQYF. CDR3 DNA sequence: TGTGCCAGCAGTTTCCTGACAGGCAACTACGAGCAGTACTTC. The variable domain in full, with the rest retrieved from reference TRBV28 and TRBJ2-7, is DVKVTQSSRYLVKRTGEKVFLECVQDMDHENMFWYRQDPGLGLRLIYFSYDVKMKEKGDIPEGYSVSREKKERFSLILESASTNQTSMYLCASSFLTGNYEQYFGPGTRLTVT.

The chain joins TRBV5-1 to TRBJ2-7, with D possibly TRBD1 on 6 matching bases. The CDR3 runs 15 residues. From germline, CDR1 is SGHRS and CDR2 YFSETQ. The ends were cut back, 0 bases at V and 5 bases at J, with 15 bases in the middle. CDR3 DNA: TGCGCCAGCAGCTTGGGGACAGTGGGTGTGGACGAGCAGTACTTC. Its translation: CASSLGTVGVDEQYF.

The rearrangement links TRBV30 to TRBJ1-3; no clear D gene. V dropped 4 bases and J dropped 0 bases, with 7 bases sitting between them. This CDR3 is built from 13 residues. Germline CDR1 reads GTSNPN; CDR2 reads SVGIG (reference sequence). CDR3 protein: CAWIGYSGNTIYF. For the CDR3, the DNA is TGTGCCTGGATCGGTTACTCTGGAAACACCATATATTTT.

The chain combines TRBV6-5 with TRBJ1-2; D is ambiguous. V was shortened by 0 bases and J by 6 bases, with 14 bases between the two germline ends. This CDR3 has 15 residues. Looked up from germline, CDR1 is MNHEY and CDR2 is SVGAGI. CDR3 DNA sequence: TGTGCCAGCAGTTACTCGAGTTGGATGGTCGATGGCTACACCTTC. This translates into CASSYSSWMVDGYTF.

A single count supports this clone. The V and J genes are TRBV6-5 and TRBJ1-1; no clear D. Trimming removed 5 bases at V and 10 bases at J, with 17 bases between. CDR1 is MNHEY and CDR2 is SVGAGI in the germline V gene. This CDR3 spans 13 amino acids. CDR3: CASSALKGAGAFF. The DNA for the CDR3 is TGTGCCAGCAGTGCCCTCAAGGGAGCGGGAGCTTTCTTT.